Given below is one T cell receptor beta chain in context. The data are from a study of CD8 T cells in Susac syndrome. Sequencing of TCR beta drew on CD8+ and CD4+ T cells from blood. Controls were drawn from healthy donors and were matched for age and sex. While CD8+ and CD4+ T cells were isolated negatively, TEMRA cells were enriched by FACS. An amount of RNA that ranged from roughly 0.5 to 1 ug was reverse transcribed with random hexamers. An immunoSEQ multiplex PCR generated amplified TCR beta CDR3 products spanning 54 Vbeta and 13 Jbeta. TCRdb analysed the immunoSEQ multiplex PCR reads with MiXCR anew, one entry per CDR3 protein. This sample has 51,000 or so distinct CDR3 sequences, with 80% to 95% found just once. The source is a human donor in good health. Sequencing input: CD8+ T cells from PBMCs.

Here the CDR3 reads CASSPGDHEQYF. DNA for the CDR3: TGTGCCAGCAGCCCCGGGGATCACGAGCAGTACTTC. V usage is TRBV6-2 or TRBV6-3 and J usage is TRBJ2-7; D possibly corresponds to TRBD2 (5 bases). Looked up from germline, CDR1 is MNHEY and CDR2 is SVGEGT. V lost 6 bases, J lost 5 bases, and 11 bases lay in between. This CDR3 comprises 12 residues.